The 30 T cell receptor beta chains given below trace back to one sample, sequenced in a study of CD8+ T cells in alopecia areata. Reverse transcribed after extraction, RNA yielded cDNA as the sequencing template. TCRdb keeps only in-frame clones here, not all; method: immunoSEQ multiplex PCR. This table holds some 190,000 clones, just over 65% found once. Treatment given: oral pan-JAK inhibitor, 5-10 mg twice daily. Material: CD4+ T cells sorted from blood, obtained at week 44, from a patient treated with tofacitinib. These receptors were collected from a human donor with alopecia areata.

The chain links TRBV7-2 to TRBJ1-2; D call uncertain. V dropped 0 bases and J dropped 8 bases, with 13 bases sitting between them. This CDR3 comprises 14 residues. Germline CDR1 is SGHTA and CDR2 is FQGNSA. The CDR3 coding sequence is TGTGCCAGCAGCTTAGCGTGGGTGGGTGTCGGCTACACCTTC. Protein product: CASSLAWVGVGYTF.

This clone has only a few counts. The chain recombines TRBV7-9 with TRBJ1-2, with 7 bases lining up with TRBD1. The germline V gene encodes CDR1 SEHNR and CDR2 FQNEAQ (reference sequence). The V segment lost 6 bases and the J segment 2 bases; nucleotides outside the gene matches: 3. The CDR3 has 13 residues. This CDR3 is CASSPQGNYGYTF. Here the CDR3 DNA reads TGTGCCAGCAGTCCACAGGGGAACTATGGCTACACCTTC. The variable domain in full, with the rest retrieved from reference TRBV7-9 and TRBJ1-2, is DTGVSQNPRHKITKRGQNVTFRCDPISEHNRLYWYRQTLGQGPEFLTYFQNEAQLEKSRLLSDRFSAERPKGSFSTLEIQRTEQGDSAMYLCASSPQGNYGYTFGSGTRLTVV.

The genes are TRBV5-4 and TRBJ2-3; either TRBD1 or TRBD2 may supply D (6 bases each). The CDR3 extends over 14 amino acids. Germline CDR1 and CDR2: SGHNT and YYREEE (reference sequence). Between the trimmed V and J ends, which lost 4 bases and 3 bases, there was a span of 12 bases. Here the CDR3 DNA reads TGTGCCAGCAGCCCGGGGGCGGATACAGATACGCAGTATTTT. It is translated as CASSPGADTDTQYF. The full variable domain, rest sourced from reference TRBV5-4 and TRBJ2-3, is ETGVTQSPTHLIKTRGQQVTLRCSSQSGHNTVSWYQQALGQGPQFIFQYYREEENGRGNFPPRFSGLQFPNYSSELNVNALELDDSALYLCASSPGADTDTQYFGPGTRLTVL.

Only one count was recorded for this clone. The rearrangement uses TRBV30 and TRBJ1-1; D is unclear. V dropped 0 bases and J dropped 7 bases, with 12 bases sitting between them. CDR1 is GTSNPN, CDR2 SVGIG, per germline (reference sequence). The CDR3 length is 13 residues. In nucleotides, the CDR3 is TGTGCCTGGAGTGTACGTCTTGATGATGAAGCTTTCTTT. The encoded protein is CAWSVRLDDEAFF.

This clone occurred many times. This rearrangement joins TRBV12-5 to TRBJ2-3; 7 nucleotides line up with TRBD1. CDR1 and CDR2 (germline): LGHNT, FRNRAP. V shed 5 bases, J shed 3 bases, and the junction held 5 bases outside the gene matches. The CDR3 runs 14 residues. CDR3: CASGLGQATDTQYF. Written as DNA, the CDR3 is TGTGCTAGTGGTCTCGGACAGGCGACAGATACGCAGTATTTT. Complete variable domain (other parts from reference TRBV12-5 and TRBJ2-3): DARVTQTPRHKVTEMGQEVTMRCQPILGHNTVFWYRQTMMQGLELLAYFRNRAPLDDSGMPKDRFSAEMPDATLATLKIQPSEPRDSAVYFCASGLGQATDTQYFGPGTRLTVL.

V usage is TRBV2 and J usage is TRBJ2-1; D gene ambiguous. Looked up from germline, CDR1 is SNHLY and CDR2 is FYNNEI. The CDR3 extends over 12 amino acids. Trimming pared 2 bases from V and 7 bases from J, leaving 6 bases between. The DNA for the CDR3 is TGTGCCAGCAGTGAACGGGTTAATGAGCAGTTCTTC. Its translation is CASSERVNEQFF.

V usage is TRBV9 and J usage is TRBJ2-2; D may correspond to TRBD1 or TRBD2 (6 bases each). The CDR3 is made up of 15 amino acids. V lost 2 bases and J 4 bases, leaving 12 bases between the germline ends. CDR1 is SGDLS and CDR2 is YYNGEE in the germline V gene. CDR3 residues: CASSVAGHFTGELFF. DNA of the CDR3: TGTGCCAGCAGCGTCGCGGGACATTTCACCGGGGAGCTGTTTTTT.

This clone was detected only once. V and J are TRBV2 and TRBJ1-4; 7 bases fit TRBD1. The CDR3 length is 15 residues. Unmatched junction bases numbered 7, after V lost 3 bases and J lost 6 bases. CDR1 is SNHLY, CDR2 FYNNEI, per germline. The CDR3 DNA follows: TGTGCCAGCAGTGATGCAGGGGGGAGAGATGAAAAACTGTTTTTT. Translating it yields CASSDAGGRDEKLFF.

The chain recombines TRBV27 with TRBJ1-1; no clear D gene. The germline V gene encodes CDR1 MNHEY and CDR2 SMNVEV (reference sequence). Deletions cut 7 bases from V and 4 bases from J, with 13 bases between. The CDR3 is 13 amino acids. CDR3 in amino acids: CASKKKRVTEAFF. The DNA of the CDR3 is TGTGCCAGCAAAAAGAAGCGGGTCACTGAAGCTTTCTTT.

About this clone: At one end, the junction sequence differs from germline, possibly due to a read error. The sample holds other DNA sequences that translate to the same CDR3. The gene calls are TRBV29-1 and TRBJ1-1, with D maybe TRBD1 (5 bases). This CDR3 spans 14 amino acids. Looked up from germline, CDR1 is SQVTM and CDR2 is ANQGSEA. CDR3 sequence: CSAREGLMNTEAFF. The CDR3 DNA reads TGCAGCGCCCGGGAGGGACTGATGAACACTGAAGCGTTCTTT.

This sequence joins TRBV29-1 and TRBJ2-7; D might be TRBD1 (6 bases). CDR3 length: 12 residues. Germline V gene sequence: CDR1 SQVTM, CDR2 ANQGSEA. V was clipped by 7 bases and J by 2 bases, with 12 bases between them. The CDR3 DNA reads as TGCAGCGCTAGGACAGCAGCCTACGAGCAGTACTTC. It is translated as CSARTAAYEQYF.

The CDR3 region has the DNA TGTGCCATCAGTCCAGGTAGTGAAGCTTTCTTT. It yields the protein CAISPGSEAFF. The J gene is TRBJ1-1, the V gene TRBV10-3; D unresolved. The CDR3 is 11 amino acids. The V gene's germline CDR1 is ENHRY and CDR2 SYGVKD. V shed 5 bases and J shed 7 bases, with 8 bases lying between them.

This clone was observed a few times. The chain couples TRBV29-1 to TRBJ1-1; D is ambiguous. V was cut by 7 bases and J by 3 bases, with 15 bases left in between. This CDR3 contains 13 residues. The V gene's germline CDR1 is SQVTM and CDR2 ANQGSEA. As DNA, the CDR3 is TGCAGCGCCACGACGGGATATTACACTGAAGCTTTCTTT. Translated: CSATTGYYTEAFF.

This chain connects TRBV7-2 to TRBJ2-5; no reliable D call. The CDR3 is made up of 14 amino acids. Germline loops: CDR1 SGHTA, CDR2 FQGNSA. V lost 4 bases to trimming and J lost 5 bases, with 14 bases between them. The CDR3 sequence: CASSSRHIRETQYF. CDR3 bases: TGTGCCAGCAGCTCAAGACATATCCGGGAGACCCAGTACTTC.

The chain carries TRBV29-1 and TRBJ1-2; D call uncertain. Germline loops: CDR1 SQVTM, CDR2 ANQGSEA. This CDR3 comprises 12 residues. The V end lost 6 bases, the J end lost 4 bases, and 12 bases lay between the germline ends. The chain's CDR3 is CSVVERIYGYTF. CDR3 sequence (DNA): TGCAGCGTCGTCGAAAGGATCTATGGCTACACCTTC. Complete variable domain (other parts from reference TRBV29-1 and TRBJ1-2): SAVISQKPSRDICQRGTSLTIQCQVDSQVTMMFWYRQQPGQSLTLIATANQGSEATYESGFVIDKFPISRPNLTFSTLTVSNMSPEDSSIYLCSVVERIYGYTFGSGTRLTVV.

This clone occurred a few times. The rearrangement links TRBV10-3 to TRBJ2-3, with D possibly matching TRBD2 (6 bases). CDR1 and CDR2 (germline): ENHRY, SYGVKD. CDR3 length: 15 amino acids. Trimming took 0 bases from V and 2 from J, leaving 9 bases between them. The CDR3 DNA reads TGTGCCATCAGTGAGTCTCTGGACTACACAGATACGCAGTATTTT. Translated: CAISESLDYTDTQYF.

This clone was seen only once. The chain couples TRBV5-6 to TRBJ2-2; TRBD2 matches 9 bases. CDR1 and CDR2 (germline): SGHDT, YYEEEE. CDR3 length: 16 residues. V shed 0 bases and J 4 bases; nucleotides not matched to a gene: 4. CDR3 nucleotides: TGTGCCAGCAGCTTGGCGACTAGCGGCACCACCGGGGAGCTGTTTTTT. It encodes CASSLATSGTTGELFF.

This clone was recorded a few times. The chain links TRBV27 to TRBJ2-3; no clear D gene. Per the germline V gene, CDR1 is MNHEY and CDR2 is SMNVEV (reference sequence). The CDR3 is 11 residues long. V was clipped by 7 bases and J by 3 bases, with 5 bases between them. The CDR3 reads CASTSTDTQYF. The DNA for the CDR3 is TGTGCCAGCACTTCTACAGATACGCAGTATTTT.

The gene calls are TRBV5-6 and TRBJ1-2, with D unclear. CDR1 is SGHDT, CDR2 YYEEEE, per germline. With 0 bases removed from V and 3 bases from J, the gap between germline ends came to 3 bases. The CDR3 is 12 residues long. This CDR3 reads CASSLGYYGYTF. CDR3 nucleotides: TGTGCCAGCAGCTTGGGGTACTATGGCTACACCTTC.

This clone came up once. The chain links TRBV11-2 to TRBJ2-5; TRBD1 is a possible D gene (6 bases). Trimming took 6 bases from V and 6 from J, leaving 17 bases between them. Germline-derived CDR1 and CDR2 are SGHAT and FQNNGV. The CDR3 covers 14 residues. Here the CDR3 reads CASSQPGQRKTQYF. The CDR3 region has the DNA TGTGCCAGCAGTCAACCGGGACAAAGAAAGACCCAGTACTTC.

Here the CDR3 reads CASSLGPQDRAGYTF. The CDR3 DNA reads as TGTGCCAGCAGCTTAGGCCCACAGGACAGGGCTGGCTACACCTTC. V usage is TRBV7-3 and J usage is TRBJ1-2; the match to TRBD1 covers 8 bases. The trim removed 2 bases at V and 7 bases at J, leaving 9 bases unmatched. Germline V CDR1 and CDR2: SGHTA, FQGTGA. The CDR3 loop spans 15 amino acids.

The sample holds a few counts of this clone. The chain links TRBV5-1 to TRBJ2-3; maybe TRBD1 (5 bases). The CDR3 runs 14 residues. V was trimmed by 3 bases and J by 1 base, leaving 9 bases between them. Germline V gene data show CDR1 as SGHRS and CDR2 as YFSETQ. In DNA, the CDR3 is TGCGCCAGCAGCTGGGTAGGGGGCACAGATACGCAGTATTTT. This encodes CASSWVGGTDTQYF.

The rearrangement joins TRBV4-3 to TRBJ1-2, with D possibly being TRBD1 (6 bases). Germline CDR1 is LGHNA and CDR2 is YSLEER. V was clipped by 3 bases and J by 8 bases, with 10 bases between them. The CDR3 totals 12 residues. CDR3 nucleotides: TGCGCCAGCAGCCATTCACAGGGAGGCTACACCTTC. This codes for CASSHSQGGYTF.

The CDR3 bases are TGTGCCACCAGCAGACCCCCCCGGGGGGATGAGCAGTTCTTC. It specifies CATSRPPRGDEQFF. V gene TRBV15 combines with J gene TRBJ2-1; 7 positions match TRBD2. Germline CDR1 and CDR2: LNHNV and YYDKDF (reference sequence). CDR3 length: 14 amino acids. J lost 8 bases, V lost 2 bases, and 6 bases had no gene match.

The chain joins TRBV7-3 to TRBJ2-1; 8 bases line up with TRBD1. V shed 2 bases and J 7 bases; nucleotides not matched to a gene: 7. The CDR3 is 15 amino acids. Per germline, CDR1 SGHTA and CDR2 FQGTGA. CDR3 nucleotide sequence: TGTGCCAGCAGCTTACAGGGGGCGTTAAATAATGAGCAGTTCTTC. Translation: CASSLQGALNNEQFF. The entire variable domain, with the rest obtained from reference TRBV7-3 and TRBJ2-1, is as follows: GAGVSQTPSNKVTEKGKYVELRCDPISGHTALYWYRQSLGQGPEFLIYFQGTGAADDSGLPNDRFFAVRPEGSVSTLKIQRTERGDSAVYLCASSLQGALNNEQFFGPGTRLTVL.

This clone was detected once. V is TRBV2 and J is TRBJ2-7, with a possible D match to TRBD1 (6 bases). The CDR3 is 14 amino acids. The germline gives CDR1 SNHLY, CDR2 FYNNEI. Trimming removed 3 bases from V and 4 bases from J, with 13 bases in between. This CDR3 is CASSDRGGSYEQYF. In nucleotides, the CDR3 is TGTGCCAGCAGTGACAGGGGTGGATCATACGAGCAGTACTTC.

The chain links TRBV29-1 to TRBJ2-3, with no clear D. The CDR3 covers 15 residues. Trimming shortened V by 8 bases and J by 0 bases, and 18 bases separated the two germline ends. CDR1 is SQVTM and CDR2 is ANQGSEA in the germline V gene. The CDR3 region has the DNA TGCAGCTCTAGACCCTTACTAACTAGCACAGATACGCAGTATTTT. Amino acid sequence: CSSRPLLTSTDTQYF.

The chain is built from TRBV14 and TRBJ1-6; D gene unclear. V gave up 0 bases and J gave up 10 bases, with 7 bases separating them. The germline V gene has CDR1 SGHDN and CDR2 FVKESK. The length of the CDR3 is 13 residues. The DNA for the CDR3 is TGTGCCAGCAGCCAAGAAGTGGTCTCACCCCTCCACTTT. Its protein product is CASSQEVVSPLHF.

This chain joins TRBV19 and TRBJ2-1, with D possibly being TRBD1 or TRBD2 (5 bases each). CDR3 length: 14 residues. CDR1 is LNHDA and CDR2 is SQIVND in the germline V gene (reference sequence). Trimming removed 6 bases from V and 8 bases from J, with 17 bases in between. CDR3 nucleotide sequence: TGTGCCAGTAGCCTGGTTTCGAGGGGTGATGAGCAGTTCTTC. Amino acids: CASSLVSRGDEQFF.

DNA for the CDR3: TGTGCCAGCACCACAGACAGGGGTGGGCAGCCCCAGCATTTT. This translates into CASTTDRGGQPQHF. This chain links TRBV6-6 with TRBJ1-5; 8 bases line up with TRBD1. Trimming removed 7 bases from V and 7 bases from J; junction bases left unmatched: 9. Germline lookup yields CDR1 MNHNY and CDR2 SVGAGI (reference sequence). There are 14 residues in the CDR3.